This T cell receptor (beta chain) is from a study of blood T cell repertoires in COVID-19. V lost 6 bases and J 4 bases, leaving 19 bases between the germline ends. Germline CDR1 is LNHDA and CDR2 is SQIVND (reference sequence). This CDR3 region has 16 residues. The table came from immunoSEQ multiplex PCR; TCRdb's copy has only in-frame clones and leaves some out. Of 65,000 to 75,000 clones in the sample, about 80% were seen once. This chain uses TRBV19 with TRBJ1-5; D perhaps matches TRBD1 (6 bases). Source material: peripheral blood. This clonotype originated in a woman aged 60-75 years with acute or convalescent COVID-19. The CDR3 sequence is CASSSGTKPINQPQHF. The CDR3 DNA is TGTGCCAGTAGCTCCGGGACAAAGCCGATTAATCAGCCCCAGCATTTT.